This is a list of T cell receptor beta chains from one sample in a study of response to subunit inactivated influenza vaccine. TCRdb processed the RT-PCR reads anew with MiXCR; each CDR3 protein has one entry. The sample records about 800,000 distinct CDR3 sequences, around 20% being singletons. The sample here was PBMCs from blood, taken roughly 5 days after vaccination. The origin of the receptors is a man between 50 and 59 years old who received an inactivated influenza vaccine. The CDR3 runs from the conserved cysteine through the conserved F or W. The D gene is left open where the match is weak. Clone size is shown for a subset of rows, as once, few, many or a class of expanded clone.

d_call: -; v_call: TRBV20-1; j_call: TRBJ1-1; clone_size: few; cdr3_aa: CSAKGLTEAFF; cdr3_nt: TGCAGTGCTAAAGGGCTCACTGAAGCTTTCTTT
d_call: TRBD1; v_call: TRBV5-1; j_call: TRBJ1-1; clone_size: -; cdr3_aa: CASSLGTEAEAFF; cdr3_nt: TGCGCCAGCAGCCTAGGGACAGAGGCTGAAGCTTTCTTT
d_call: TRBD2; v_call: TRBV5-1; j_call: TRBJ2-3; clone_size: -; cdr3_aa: CASSLGLEEDTQYF; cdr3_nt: TGCGCCAGCAGCCTTGGACTAGAGGAAGATACGCAGTATTTT
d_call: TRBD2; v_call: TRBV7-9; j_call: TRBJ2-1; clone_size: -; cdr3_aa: CASSDVGGSSYNEQFF; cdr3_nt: TGTGCCAGCAGCGACGTGGGCGGGAGCTCCTACAATGAGCAGTTCTTC
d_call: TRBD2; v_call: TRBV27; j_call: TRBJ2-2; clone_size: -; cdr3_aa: CASSLVAGVFVGELFF; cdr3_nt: TGTGCCAGCAGTTTAGTAGCGGGAGTGTTCGTCGGGGAGCTGTTTTTT
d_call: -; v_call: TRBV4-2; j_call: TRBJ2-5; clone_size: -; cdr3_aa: CASSQDKRDSQYF; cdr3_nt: TGTGCCAGCAGCCAAGATAAGAGGGACTCACAGTACTTC
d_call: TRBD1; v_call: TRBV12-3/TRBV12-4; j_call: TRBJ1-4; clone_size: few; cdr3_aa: CASGTGGSFREKLFF; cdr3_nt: TGTGCCAGCGGGACAGGGGGCAGTTTTCGGGAAAAACTGTTTTTT
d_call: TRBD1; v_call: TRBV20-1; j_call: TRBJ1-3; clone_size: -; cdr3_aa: CSAAQGAVGNTIYF; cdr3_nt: TGCAGTGCCGCCCAGGGGGCAGTTGGAAACACCATATATTTT
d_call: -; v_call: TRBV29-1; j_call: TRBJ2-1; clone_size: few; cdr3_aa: CSAEGRVNEQFF; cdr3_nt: TGCAGCGCTGAGGGTAGGGTCAATGAGCAGTTCTTC
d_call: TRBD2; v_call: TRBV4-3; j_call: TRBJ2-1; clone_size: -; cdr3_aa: CASSQDLGREYGETQFF; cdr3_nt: TGCGCCAGCAGCCAAGATCTGGGGCGGGAGTATGGAGAGACCCAGTTCTTC
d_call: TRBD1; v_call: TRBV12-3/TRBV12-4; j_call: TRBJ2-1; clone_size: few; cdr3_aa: CASSPRQGGNEQFF; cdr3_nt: TGTGCCAGCAGTCCGCGACAGGGTGGGAATGAGCAGTTCTTC
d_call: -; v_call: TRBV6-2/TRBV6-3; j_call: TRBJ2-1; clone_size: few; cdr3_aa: CASSYSTGNEQFF; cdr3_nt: TGTGCCAGCAGTTACTCCACAGGCAATGAGCAGTTCTTC
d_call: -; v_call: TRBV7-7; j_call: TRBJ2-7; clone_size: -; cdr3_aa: CASSPQENSYEQYF; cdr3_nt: TGTGCTAGCAGCCCACAGGAGAACTCCTACGAGCAGTACTTC
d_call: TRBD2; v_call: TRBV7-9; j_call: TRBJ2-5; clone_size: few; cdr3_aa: CASSQRGLAGMETQYF; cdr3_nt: TGTGCCAGCAGCCAAAGAGGACTAGCGGGGATGGAGACCCAGTACTTC
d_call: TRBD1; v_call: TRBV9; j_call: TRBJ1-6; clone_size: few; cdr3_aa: CASSIRAGTENSPLHF; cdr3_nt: TGTGCCAGCAGCATAAGGGCAGGGACAGAGAATTCACCCCTCCACTTT
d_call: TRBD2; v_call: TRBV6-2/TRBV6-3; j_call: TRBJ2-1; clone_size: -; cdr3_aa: CASSPDLAGLYNEQFF; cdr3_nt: TGTGCCAGCAGTCCAGATCTAGCGGGACTATACAATGAGCAGTTCTTC